This T cell receptor (beta chain) came from a study of T cells after yellow fever vaccination. Findings and caveats of the study: High-abundance clonotypes from the bulk population could contaminate FACS-sorted repertoires. Weaker in magnitude, the secondary response showed a faster peak on day 5 versus 15. Most primary-vaccination clones reappeared after the booster (approximately 95% CD4, about 88% CD8).

Universal primer sites and UMIs were introduced during 5'RACE template-switching synthesis of TCR cDNA. TCRdb called the 5' RACE reads again in MiXCR, with one record for every CDR3 protein. The sample has 600,000 to 750,000 distinct CDR3 sequences, around an eighth seen once. V was cut by 0 bases and J by 7 bases, with 13 bases left in between. There are 15 residues in the CDR3. Germline loops: CDR1 MNHNS, CDR2 SASEGT. Comments on this clonotype: Its antigen remains unidentified.

The sequenced sample was PBMCs, obtained on the day of the yellow fever booster vaccination. This chain connects TRBV6-1 to TRBJ1-5; D gene uncertain. The receptor comes from a man younger than 45 who received the YFV17D yellow fever vaccine. The CDR3 coding sequence is TGTGCCAGCAGTGAAGCTTCACAGTTTATCCAGCCCCAGCATTTT. This sequence encodes CASSEASQFIQPQHF.